This TCR beta chain originates from a study of blood T cell repertoires in COVID-19 (TCRdb year 2020). Some background on the complete study: The collaborator samples originated in the United States, Italy and Spain and spanned the acute and convalescent phases of COVID-19. The prospective study material was composed of cDNA or gDNA derived from T cells, B-cell-depleted T cells, or PBMCs. Subjects who had been exposed to COVID-19, were actively infected with it, or had recovered from it provided the deeply sampled blood TCRbeta repertoires that made up the dataset. A freely available public database, intended as a resource for researchers studying the immune response to SARS-CoV-2, is where the repertoires were released. Samples were obtained from the ongoing ImmuneRACE study (first 160 participants) and from over 1,000 subjects provided by 6 global collaborators. A de-identified subject ID, COVID-19 status, age in years and sex were almost always included in the sample metadata. HLA class I and class II types, where available, came from metadata supplied by the sample provider rather than from assay-based typing.

Details on this clone: What this receptor recognizes is not known. No qualities accompany the bases; no much larger clone lies one base away.

Beyond this particular receptor, the publication reports: The quantity of clinical and demographic metadata differed by source and by participant and was supplied without curation.

Collaborating institutions collected whole blood in K2EDTA tubes following their own protocols. For TCRbeta analysis, collaborator samples were shipped as frozen whole blood, as isolated PBMCs, or as DNA extracted from either sample type. The immunoSEQ Assay, a bias-controlled multiplex PCR, was used to amplify TCRbeta CDR3 regions from genomic DNA. On the authors' methods: The number of nucleated cells in each sample was estimated by amplification of reference gene primers within the assay. To quantify the absolute abundance of each unique TCRbeta CDR3 rearrangement, sequence reads were collapsed and filtered. Productive Simpson clonality was computed per sample as the square root of Simpson's diversity index over productive rearrangements. The source is immuneACCESS, and TCRdb retained only in-frame sequences with V and J called. Part of the clones is not carried over; for the studies checked, unresolved V genes explain less than half of this, and the remainder is unexplained. V, J and clone size reflect that table, while D and trimming were determined from the DNA. The sample table records around 99,000 clones; 79% of these occur just once. Of the sample, about a sixth is held by the ten largest clones.

From its cysteine to its phenylalanine, the CDR3 spans 15 amino acids. The kept DNA is CDR3 alone, 45 bases in frame from the first base. Via the germline V gene, CDR1 is MNHEY and CDR2 SVGAGI. Between the V and J ends, shortened by 6 bases and 0 bases respectively, the junction contains 13 bases. This sequence was found in a woman of 80 years or more with active or convalescent COVID-19. The chain couples TRBV6-5 to TRBJ2-3; the best D guess is TRBD2, with 5 bases matching. Sequenced: peripheral blood. The DNA sequence is as follows: TGTGCCAGCAGCCTTAGCGCGCAAAGCACAGATACGCAGTATTTT. Its translation is CASSLSAQSTDTQYF.